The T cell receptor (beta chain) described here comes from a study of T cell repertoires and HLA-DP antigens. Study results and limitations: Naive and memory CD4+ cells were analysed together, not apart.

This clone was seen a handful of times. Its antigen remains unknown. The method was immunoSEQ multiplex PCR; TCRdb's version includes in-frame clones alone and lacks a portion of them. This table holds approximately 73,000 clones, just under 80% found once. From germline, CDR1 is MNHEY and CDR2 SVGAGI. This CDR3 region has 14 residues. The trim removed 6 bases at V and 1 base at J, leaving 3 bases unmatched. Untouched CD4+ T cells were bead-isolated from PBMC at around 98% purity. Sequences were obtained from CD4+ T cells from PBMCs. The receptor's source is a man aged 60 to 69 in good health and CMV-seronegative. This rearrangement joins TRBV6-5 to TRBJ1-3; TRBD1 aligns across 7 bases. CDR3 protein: CASRGRGSGNTIYF. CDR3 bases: TGTGCCAGCAGAGGCAGGGGGTCTGGAAACACCATATATTTT.